This T cell receptor (beta chain) was observed in a study of T cells after yellow fever vaccination. Worth noting for this clonotype: Its target is not known.

Points from the study as a whole: Researchers report a weaker secondary response that nonetheless peaked faster, day 5 versus 15. The study noted that FACS-sorted repertoires could contain abundant clonotypes contaminating from the bulk population.

The authors made TCR cDNA by 5'RACE template switching, adding a universal primer site and UMIs. TCRdb passed the 5' RACE reads through MiXCR, listing each CDR3 protein once. This sample has approximately 330,000 distinct CDR3 sequences, with approximately 4% found just once. The CDR3 sequence is 15 residues long. With 2 bases removed from V and 4 bases from J, the gap between germline ends came to 14 bases. The TCR sequence derives from a young man who received the YFV17D yellow fever vaccine. Source: PBMCs, taken 5 days after the yellow fever booster vaccination. The chain has TRBV12-3 or TRBV12-4 and TRBJ1-1; possible D gene TRBD1, 6 bases. CDR3 region: CASSLWGGGGTEAFF. The DNA for the CDR3 is TGTGCCAGCAGTTTATGGGGGGGCGGTGGCACTGAAGCTTTCTTT.